Presented here are 6 T cell receptor beta chains from one specimen sequenced in a study of blood T cell repertoires in COVID-19. Data came from immunoSEQ multiplex PCR; TCRdb stores just in-frame clones and leaves some out. The repertoire holds about 83,000 clones, with around 90% as singletons. Source material: peripheral blood. The receptor set was obtained from a woman aged 50 to 60 with active or convalescent COVID-19.

The chain uses TRBV13 and TRBJ2-3; TRBD2 is a possible D gene (7 bases). V was cut by 6 bases and J by 3 bases, with 13 bases left in between. Looked up from germline, CDR1 is PRHDT and CDR2 is FYEKMQ (reference sequence). The CDR3 has 14 amino acids. CDR3 bases: TGTGCCAGCAGTTCCGGGGGGCCAACAGATACGCAGTATTTT. Its translation is CASSSGGPTDTQYF.

This clone was detected only a few times. The chain uses TRBV5-1 and TRBJ1-6, with a tentative D call TRBD1 (6 bases). Trimming stripped 4 bases from V and 7 bases from J, with 9 bases between. The germline V gene encodes CDR1 SGHRS and CDR2 YFSETQ. CDR3 length: 13 amino acids. CDR3 DNA: TGCGCCAGCAGCAGGGGGTTGAATTCACCCCTCCACTTT. Residues: CASSRGLNSPLHF.

Comments on this clone: Additional DNA sequences in this sample encode the identical CDR3. CDR3 bases: TGTGCCAGTAGTAGCGGGGAGACCCAGTACTTC. This sequence encodes CASSSGETQYF. J is TRBJ2-5 and V is TRBV19, with D possibly TRBD2 on 5 matching bases. This CDR3 has 11 amino acids. Germline V gives CDR1 LNHDA, CDR2 SQIVND (reference sequence). With 4 bases removed from V and 5 bases from J, the gap between germline ends came to 5 bases.

The chain uses TRBV9 and TRBJ2-2; tentative D call: TRBD2 (7 bases). The CDR3 has 17 amino acids. V shed 2 bases and J shed 4 bases, with 18 bases lying between them. Germline V lookup: CDR1 SGDLS, CDR2 YYNGEE. The CDR3 loop is CASSVGVGGASTGELFF. The CDR3 DNA reads as TGTGCCAGCAGCGTTGGAGTGGGGGGGGCATCCACCGGGGAGCTGTTTTTT. Using reference TRBV9 and TRBJ2-2 for the parts outside the CDR3, the full variable domain is DSGVTQTPKHLITATGQRVTLRCSPRSGDLSVYWYQQSLDQGLQFLIQYYNGEERAKGNILERFSAQQFPDLHSELNLSSLELGDSALYFCASSVGVGGASTGELFFGEGSRLTVL.

In this sample, this clone turned up a few times. This chain joins TRBV6-4 and TRBJ1-2, with TRBD1 matching 7 bases. Germline V CDR1 and CDR2: MRHNA, SNTAGT. The CDR3 totals 20 residues. V dropped 6 bases and J dropped 4; count of bases not matched to a gene: 26. The CDR3 loop is CASRNDSDRDKRRPLYGYTF. CDR3 sequence (DNA): TGTGCCAGCAGAAACGACTCTGACAGGGATAAAAGGAGGCCACTCTATGGCTACACCTTC.

This clone was detected once. J is TRBJ2-5 and V is TRBV5-1; 9 bases agree with TRBD1. The CDR3 covers 15 residues. CDR1 is SGHRS, CDR2 YFSETQ, per germline. J was trimmed by 4 bases and V by 4 bases; bases with no gene match: 8. CDR3 nucleotides: TGCGCCAGCAGCCTGGGGGGGGACAGGGCAGAGACCCAGTACTTC. Protein: CASSLGGDRAETQYF.